This T cell receptor beta chain was obtained from a study of blood T cells in healthy people across ages. A J-beta primer mix and a sample-barcoded 5' primer were used in a second PCR of roughly 7 to 12 cycles. From the 5' RACE reads, TCRdb called clonotypes with MiXCR, one entry per CDR3 protein. Of about 900,000 distinct CDR3 sequences in the sample, around 62% were seen once. The V and J ends lost 2 bases and 10 bases respectively, with 6 bases between them. Germline V gene sequence: CDR1 LGHNA, CDR2 YNFKEQ. The CDR3 runs to 11 residues. Every participating donor contributed roughly 10 milliliters of peripheral blood through a draw.

This sequence originates from a man between 25 and 39 years old in good health. This chain connects TRBV4-2 to TRBJ2-1; no definite D call. The sequenced material came from blood. The CDR3 sequence: CASSQSKEQFF. The CDR3 DNA is TGTGCCAGCAGCCAATCAAAGGAGCAGTTCTTC.